This T cell receptor beta chain was identified in a study of OX40 agonist ivuxolimab in advanced cancers. In terms of the full investigation: Ivuxolimab was an agonistic, fully human IgG2 monoclonal antibody directed against OX40 (CD134), a costimulatory receptor. Intravenous ivuxolimab was administered to patients every 2 weeks at six dose levels: 0.01, 0.1, 0.3, 1.5, 3 and 10 mg/kg. Of the approximately 50 dose-escalation patients, hepatocellular carcinoma was present in 19, melanoma in approximately 15, renal cell carcinoma in 9 and head and neck cancer in 9. In the dose-escalation cohort, 82.7% of patients were male, and the mean age was approximately 60 years, with a range of about 20 to 90. Patients were allowed to have had prior anti-PD-1, anti-PD-L1 or anti-CTLA-4 therapy, and approximately 40% of the dose-escalation patients had been treated with checkpoint inhibitors. Partial responses occurred in three dose-escalation patients, of whom one had hepatocellular carcinoma and two had cutaneous melanoma. The point of sequencing TCRbeta in the periphery was to test whether ivuxolimab changed TCR sequence diversity and drove clonal T-cell expansion. The paper describes the monotherapy dose-escalation part (N ≈ 51 patients) of the phase I trial of ivuxolimab. Overall results and qualifications from the work: After ivuxolimab, expanded clones were on average more numerous among CD8+ T cells than among CD4+ T cells. In partial responders in the 0.1-3.0 mg/kg groups, normalized peripheral clonal expansion was found to be among the lowest, especially among CD8+ T cells. Antigen specificity was not determined for the clonally expanded peripheral T cells. At doses of 0.1 to 3.0 mg/kg, clonal expansion of both CD4+ and CD8+ blood T cells was observed from baseline to week 6. Low levels of normalized T-cell clonal expansion were also seen in some patients who did not respond.

Remarks on this clone: The antigen it binds to is not known. Per-base qualities were not stored, and no clone one base away is much larger.

For sequencing of the TCRbeta CDR3 region, genomic DNA was extracted from the sorted cells. The immunoSEQ Assay was used to sequence the TCRbeta CDR3 regions. As stored in TCRdb, this immuneACCESS dataset retains in-frame rearrangements with V and J assigned. A fraction of the clones does not appear; measured against another copy, unresolved V genes explain less than half of the discrepancy, and the remainder lacks a known reason. The sample yields about 79,000 clones; roughly nine tenths were counted once. Clones ranked in the top ten supply approximately 0.99% of the sample. The trial excluded patients who had a history of autoimmune disease or who were on systemic immunosuppression. Peripheral blood for TCR sequencing was collected from all dose cohorts at baseline, on cycle 4 day 1, and on cycle 7 day 1. The samples were taken from a phase I, first-in-human, multicenter, open-label dose-escalation trial of ivuxolimab. Adults with locally advanced or metastatic melanoma, renal cell carcinoma, hepatocellular carcinoma or head and neck squamous cell carcinoma were enrolled in the trial. Before TCR sequencing, CD4+ T cells and CD8+ T cells from peripheral blood were sorted into separate populations.

Taken from the germline V gene, the CDR1 and CDR2 loops are KGHSH and LQKENI. From its cysteine to its phenylalanine, the CDR3 spans 15 amino acids. Only the CDR3 DNA stays, 45 bases, in frame from base 1. The V end gives up 4 bases and the J end 3 bases, leaving 2 bases in the junction not matched to a gene. In this chain, TRBV18 is recombined with TRBJ2-3; the junction holds 12 bases that match TRBD2. This TCR was recovered from an adult with an advanced solid tumor such as melanoma, head and neck, liver or kidney cancer. The sample here was CD4+ or CD8+ T cells sorted from blood, taken in a trial of the OX40 agonist ivuxolimab. The base sequence is TGTGCCAGCTCACAGACTAGCGGGAGAACAGATACGCAGTATTTT. It codes for CASSQTSGRTDTQYF.